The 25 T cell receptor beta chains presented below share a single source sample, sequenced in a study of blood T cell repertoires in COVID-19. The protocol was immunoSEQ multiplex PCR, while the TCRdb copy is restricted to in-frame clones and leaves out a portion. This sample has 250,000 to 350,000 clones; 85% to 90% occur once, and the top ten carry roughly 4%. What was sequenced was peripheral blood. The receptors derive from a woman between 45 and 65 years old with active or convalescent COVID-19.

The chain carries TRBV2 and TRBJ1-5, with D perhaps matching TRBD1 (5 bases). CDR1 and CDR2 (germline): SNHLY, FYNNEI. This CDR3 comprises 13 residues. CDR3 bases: TGTGGAGGGTGCAGGGACTCTAATCAGCCCCAGCATTTT. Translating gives CGGCRDSNQPQHF.

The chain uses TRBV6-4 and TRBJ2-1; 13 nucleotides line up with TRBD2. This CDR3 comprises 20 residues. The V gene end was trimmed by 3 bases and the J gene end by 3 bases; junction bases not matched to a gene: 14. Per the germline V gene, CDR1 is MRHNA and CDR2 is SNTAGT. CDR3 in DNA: TGTGCCAGCAGTGAGCCCCTCAGACTAGCGGGGGGAGAGGGCTACAATGAGCAGTTCTTC. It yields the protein CASSEPLRLAGGEGYNEQFF.

CDR3 protein: CASRDRVDQPQHF. CDR3 sequence (DNA): TGCGCCAGCAGAGACAGGGTTGATCAGCCCCAGCATTTT. The chain carries TRBV10-2 and TRBJ1-5; 7 bases match TRBD1. The CDR3 runs 13 residues. Losses at the gene ends were 6 bases for V and 5 bases for J; bases not matched to a gene: 4. Germline loops: CDR1 WSHSY, CDR2 SAAADI.

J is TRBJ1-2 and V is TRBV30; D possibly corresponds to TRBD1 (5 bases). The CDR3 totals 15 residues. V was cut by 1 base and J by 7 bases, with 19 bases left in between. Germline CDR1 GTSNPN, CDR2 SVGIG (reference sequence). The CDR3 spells CAWSGLGRERTGYTF. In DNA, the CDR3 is TGTGCCTGGAGTGGTTTGGGCAGGGAAAGAACTGGCTACACCTTC.

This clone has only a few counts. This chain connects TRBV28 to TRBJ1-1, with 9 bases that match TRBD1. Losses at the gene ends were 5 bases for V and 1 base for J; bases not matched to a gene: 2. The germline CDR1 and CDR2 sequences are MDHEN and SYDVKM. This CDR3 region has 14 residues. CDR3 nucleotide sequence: TGTGCCAGCAGTCTACAGGGGGCGAACACTGAAGCTTTCTTT. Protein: CASSLQGANTEAFF.

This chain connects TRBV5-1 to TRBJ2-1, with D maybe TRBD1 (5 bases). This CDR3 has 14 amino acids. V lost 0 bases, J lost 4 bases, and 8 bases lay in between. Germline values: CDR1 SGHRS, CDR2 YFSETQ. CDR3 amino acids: CASSLAGQYNEQFF. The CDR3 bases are TGCGCCAGCAGCTTGGCCGGACAATACAATGAGCAGTTCTTC.

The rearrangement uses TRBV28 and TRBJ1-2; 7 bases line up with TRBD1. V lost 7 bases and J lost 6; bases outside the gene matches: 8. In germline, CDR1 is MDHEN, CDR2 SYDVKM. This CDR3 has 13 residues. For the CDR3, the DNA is TGTGCCAGCAACGACAGGGCCTTTCATGGCTACACCTTC. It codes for CASNDRAFHGYTF.

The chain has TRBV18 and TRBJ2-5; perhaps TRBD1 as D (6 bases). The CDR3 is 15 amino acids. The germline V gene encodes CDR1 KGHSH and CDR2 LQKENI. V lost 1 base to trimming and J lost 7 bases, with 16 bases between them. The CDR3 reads CASSPRDGGEVTQYF. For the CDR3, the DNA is TGTGCCAGCTCACCACGAGATGGGGGCGAGGTGACCCAGTACTTC.

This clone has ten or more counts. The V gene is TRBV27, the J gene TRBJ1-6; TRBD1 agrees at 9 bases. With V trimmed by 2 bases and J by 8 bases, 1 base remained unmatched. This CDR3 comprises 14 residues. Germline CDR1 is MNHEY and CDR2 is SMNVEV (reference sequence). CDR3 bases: TGTGCCAGCAGTTTAGGGACAGGGTATTCACCCCTCCACTTT. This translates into CASSLGTGYSPLHF.

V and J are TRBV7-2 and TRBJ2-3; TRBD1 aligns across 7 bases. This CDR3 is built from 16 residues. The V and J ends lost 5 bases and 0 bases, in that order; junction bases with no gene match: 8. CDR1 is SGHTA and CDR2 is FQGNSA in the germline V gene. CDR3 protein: CASSPRTGLSTDTQYF. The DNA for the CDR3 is TGTGCCAGCAGCCCCCGGACAGGACTTAGCACAGATACGCAGTATTTT.

The CDR3 coding sequence is TGTGCCAGCAGTTACTCGCGGGCTGGGACTGAAGCTTTCTTT. This codes for CASSYSRAGTEAFF. The V gene is TRBV6-2 or TRBV6-3, the J gene TRBJ1-1; D is unresolved. Germline V gene lookup returns CDR1 MNHEY and CDR2 SVGEGT. Between the trimmed V and J ends, which lost 0 bases and 5 bases, there was a span of 10 bases. This CDR3 contains 14 residues.

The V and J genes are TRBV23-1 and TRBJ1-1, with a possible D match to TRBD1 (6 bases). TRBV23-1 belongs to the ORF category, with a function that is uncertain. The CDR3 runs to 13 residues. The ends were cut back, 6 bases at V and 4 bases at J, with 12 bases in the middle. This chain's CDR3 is CASSKTGSTEAFF. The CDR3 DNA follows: TGCGCCAGCAGCAAAACAGGGTCCACTGAAGCTTTCTTT.

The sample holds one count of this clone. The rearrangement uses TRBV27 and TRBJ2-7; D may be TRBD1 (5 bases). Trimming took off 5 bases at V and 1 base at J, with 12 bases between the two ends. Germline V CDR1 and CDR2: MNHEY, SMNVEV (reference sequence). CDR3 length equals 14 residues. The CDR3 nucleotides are TGTGCCAGCAGTCCCCCGCCAGGGTCCTACGAGCAGTACTTC. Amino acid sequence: CASSPPPGSYEQYF.

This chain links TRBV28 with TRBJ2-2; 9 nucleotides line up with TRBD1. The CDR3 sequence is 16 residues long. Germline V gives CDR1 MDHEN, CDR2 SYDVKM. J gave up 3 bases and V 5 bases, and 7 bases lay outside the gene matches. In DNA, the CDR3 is TGTGCCAGCAGTCAAACAGGGGGCTACGACACCGGGGAGCTGTTTTTT. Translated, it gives CASSQTGGYDTGELFF.

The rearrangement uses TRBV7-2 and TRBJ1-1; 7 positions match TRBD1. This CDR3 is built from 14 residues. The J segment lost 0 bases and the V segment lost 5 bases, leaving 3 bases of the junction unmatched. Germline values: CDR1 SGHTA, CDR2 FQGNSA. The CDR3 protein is CASSTDRLNTEAFF. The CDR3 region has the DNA TGTGCCAGCAGCACGGACAGGCTGAACACTGAAGCTTTCTTT.

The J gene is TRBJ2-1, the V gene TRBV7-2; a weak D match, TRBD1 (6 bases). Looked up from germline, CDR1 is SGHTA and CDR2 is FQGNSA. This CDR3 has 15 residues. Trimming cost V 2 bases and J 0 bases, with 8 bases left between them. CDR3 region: CASSLTGSSYNEQFF. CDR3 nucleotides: TGTGCCAGCAGCTTAACAGGGAGCTCCTACAATGAGCAGTTCTTC.

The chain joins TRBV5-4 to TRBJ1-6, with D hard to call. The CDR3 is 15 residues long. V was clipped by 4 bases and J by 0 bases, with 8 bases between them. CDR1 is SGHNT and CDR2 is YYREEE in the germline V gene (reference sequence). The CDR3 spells CASSSRSSYNSPLHF. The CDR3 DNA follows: TGTGCCAGCAGCAGCCGGAGCTCCTATAATTCACCCCTCCACTTT. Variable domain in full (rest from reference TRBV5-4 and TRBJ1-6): ETGVTQSPTHLIKTRGQQVTLRCSSQSGHNTVSWYQQALGQGPQFIFQYYREEENGRGNFPPRFSGLQFPNYSSELNVNALELDDSALYLCASSSRSSYNSPLHFGNGTRLTVT.

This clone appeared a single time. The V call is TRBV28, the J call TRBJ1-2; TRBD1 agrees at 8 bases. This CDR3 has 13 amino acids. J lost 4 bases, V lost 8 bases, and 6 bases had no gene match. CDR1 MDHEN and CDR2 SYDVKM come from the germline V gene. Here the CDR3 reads CASRQGLIYGYTF. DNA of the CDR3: TGTGCCAGCCGACAGGGGCTAATCTATGGCTACACCTTC.

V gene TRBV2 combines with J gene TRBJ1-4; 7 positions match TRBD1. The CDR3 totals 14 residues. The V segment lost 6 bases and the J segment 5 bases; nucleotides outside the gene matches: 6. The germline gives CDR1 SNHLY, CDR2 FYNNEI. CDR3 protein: CASSGTARNEKLFF. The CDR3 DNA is TGTGCCAGCAGCGGGACAGCTAGGAATGAAAAACTGTTTTTT.

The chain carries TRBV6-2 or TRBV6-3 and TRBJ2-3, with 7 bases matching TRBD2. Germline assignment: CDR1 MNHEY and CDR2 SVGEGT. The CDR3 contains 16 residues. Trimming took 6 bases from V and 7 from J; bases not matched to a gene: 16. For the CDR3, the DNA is TGTGCCAGCAGCAAGGCCCCTAGCGGAGCCAGGTATACGCAGTATTTT. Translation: CASSKAPSGARYTQYF.

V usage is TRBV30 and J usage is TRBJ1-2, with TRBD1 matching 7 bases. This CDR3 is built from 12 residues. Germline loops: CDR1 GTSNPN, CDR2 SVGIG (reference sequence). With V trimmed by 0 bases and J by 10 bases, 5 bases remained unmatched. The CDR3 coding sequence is TGTGCCTGGAGTGTAGCAGGGGGAGACTACACCTTC. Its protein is CAWSVAGGDYTF.

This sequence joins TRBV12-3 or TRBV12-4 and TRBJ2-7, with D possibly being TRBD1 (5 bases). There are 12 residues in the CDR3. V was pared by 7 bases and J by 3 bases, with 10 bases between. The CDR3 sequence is CASKGLGYEQYF. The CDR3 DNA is TGTGCCAGCAAGGGGCTTGGCTACGAGCAGTACTTC.

CDR3 in amino acids: CAWSRQGADGYTF. Written as DNA, the CDR3 is TGTGCCTGGAGTCGACAGGGGGCGGATGGCTACACCTTC. This chain connects TRBV30 to TRBJ1-2; TRBD1 matches at 10 bases. With 2 bases clipped from V and 6 bases from J, the junction kept 3 bases outside the gene matches. Per germline, CDR1 GTSNPN and CDR2 SVGIG (reference sequence). This CDR3 is built from 13 residues.

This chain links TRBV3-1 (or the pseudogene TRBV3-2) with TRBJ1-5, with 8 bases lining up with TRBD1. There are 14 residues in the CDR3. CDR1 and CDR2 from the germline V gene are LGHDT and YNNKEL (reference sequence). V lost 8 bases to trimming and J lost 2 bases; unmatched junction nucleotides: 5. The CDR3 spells CASQATGGNQPQHF. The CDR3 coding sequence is TGTGCCAGCCAAGCGACAGGGGGCAATCAGCCCCAGCATTTT.

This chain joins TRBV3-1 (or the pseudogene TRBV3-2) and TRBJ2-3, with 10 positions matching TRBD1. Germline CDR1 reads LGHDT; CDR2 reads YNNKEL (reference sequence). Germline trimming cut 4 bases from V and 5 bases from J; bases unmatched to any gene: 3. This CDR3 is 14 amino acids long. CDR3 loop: CASSPGTGEDTQYF. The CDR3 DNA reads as TGTGCCAGCAGCCCCGGGACAGGGGAAGATACGCAGTATTTT.